The T cell receptor (beta chain) described here comes from a study of blood T cell repertoires in COVID-19. The CDR3 has 11 amino acids. CDR1 and CDR2 (germline): SEHNR, FQNEAQ (reference sequence). Trimming removed 4 bases at V and 7 bases at J, with 2 bases between. Source study methods: Estimates of nucleated cell counts were drawn from the amplification of reference gene primers. The data were produced by immunoSEQ multiplex PCR, yet TCRdb's version contains in-frame clones alone and is incomplete. V and J calls and clone size come straight from that table; D and trimming were deduced from the DNA. The sample has hundreds of thousands of clones, about 93% seen once.

The gene calls are TRBV7-9 and TRBJ1-6, with D unresolved. Sequencing input: PBMCs or T cells enriched from blood (not recorded which). The source of this sequence is a woman aged 18-29 years who had recovered from COVID-19. CDR3 loop: CASSSNSPLHF. CDR3 DNA sequence: TGTGCCAGCAGCTCAAATTCACCCCTCCACTTT.